This TCR beta chain was observed in a study of T cell clonotyping in hematopoietic cell transplantation. The CDR3 has 12 residues. Germline CDR1 and CDR2: SQVTM and ANQGSEA. The V end was cut by 3 bases, the J end by 11 bases, with 16 bases between. A word on this clone: Its specificity is unknown.

Time point meaning: recipient sample about 28 days before transplant, after cytoreduction. Samples: about 28 days before transplant, then days 30, 100 and 180 after. The method was immunoSEQ multiplex PCR; TCRdb's version includes in-frame clones alone and lacks a portion of them. The sample includes tens of thousands of clones, about 96% seen only once; the top ten take 1.5% to 2%. Study-wide points: At the given depth, recipient repertoires were over 97% de novo clonotypes. Broader posttransplant TCR repertoire diversity was predicted by graft donor and pretransplant recipient Inverse Simpson Index values. After transplant, recipient diversity fell while pathologically expanded clonotypes grew through day 180.

The origin of this receptor is a woman aged 45 to 65 with acute myeloid leukemia. Some clones in this sample may be carry-over from other donors' samples. This specimen was peripheral blood mononuclear cells, taken before stem cell transplant. J is TRBJ1-1 and V is TRBV29-1; perhaps TRBD1 as D (6 bases). Here the CDR3 DNA reads TGCAGCGTTGACAGGGGTGTGGGCGAGGCTTTCTTT. Protein product: CSVDRGVGEAFF. The entire variable domain, with the rest obtained from reference TRBV29-1 and TRBJ1-1, is as follows: SAVISQKPSRDICQRGTSLTIQCQVDSQVTMMFWYRQQPGQSLTLIATANQGSEATYESGFVIDKFPISRPNLTFSTLTVSNMSPEDSSIYLCSVDRGVGEAFFGQGTRLTVV.